The present T cell receptor (beta chain) was sequenced within a study of T cells in Graves' hyperthyroidism and ophthalmopathy. Germline-derived CDR1 and CDR2 are SGHRS and YFSETQ. The CDR3 contains 15 residues. The junction had 2 bases not matched to a gene; V was cut back by 3 bases and J by 3 bases. Amplified TCR beta CDR3 regions derived from RNA transcripts. HTBI primers were used for first-round RT-PCR of the TCR CDR3. Using its own MiXCR run on the multiplex PCR reads, TCRdb lists one record per CDR3 protein. In the table there are 660,000 or so distinct CDR3 sequences, about 45% of which are singletons.

The sequencing input was peripheral blood or thyroid tissue (not recorded which). This chain connects TRBV5-1 to TRBJ1-3, with 11 nucleotides matching TRBD1. The source of this sequence is an adult man with Graves' disease, either hyperthyroidism or ophthalmopathy (not recorded which). The CDR3 spells CASSWTGGSGNTIYF. The CDR3 DNA reads TGCGCCAGCAGCTGGACAGGGGGCAGTGGAAACACCATATATTTT.